What follows are 29 T cell receptor beta chains derived from one specimen sequenced in a study of T cells in Graves' hyperthyroidism and ophthalmopathy. TCR beta CDR3 regions were amplified from RNA. RT-PCR in the first round (using the HTBI primer set) targeted the TCR CDR3. TCRdb called the multiplex PCR reads again in MiXCR, with one record for every CDR3 protein. Among approximately 530,000 distinct CDR3 sequences listed, over 15% were seen once. The specimen sequenced was blood. The receptors here all came from a woman aged 18-29 years with Graves' hyperthyroidism.

The V gene is TRBV5-5, the J gene TRBJ2-1, with 13 bases aligning to TRBD2. The CDR3 totals 20 residues. Germline loops: CDR1 SGHKS, CDR2 YYEKEE (reference sequence). V lost 1 base and J lost 3; bases outside the gene matches: 13. This chain's CDR3 is CASSLRGGGTSGILYNEQFF. The CDR3 DNA follows: TGTGCCAGCAGCTTGCGAGGGGGCGGGACTAGCGGGATTCTCTACAATGAGCAGTTCTTC.

The J gene is TRBJ2-1, the V gene TRBV7-2; 14 bases agree with TRBD2. The CDR3 covers 20 residues. V shed 0 bases and J 0 bases; nucleotides not matched to a gene: 7. In germline, CDR1 is SGHTA, CDR2 FQGNSA. The CDR3: CASSLAGTSGGGSSYNEQFF. In DNA form, the CDR3 reads TGTGCCAGCAGCTTAGCGGGGACTAGCGGGGGAGGGAGCTCCTACAATGAGCAGTTCTTC.

This clonotype came up a few times. This chain connects TRBV12-3 or TRBV12-4 to TRBJ2-1; 7 bases match TRBD2. The CDR3 is made up of 15 amino acids. The ends lost 7 bases at V and 6 bases at J; junction bases unmatched: 12. The CDR3 loop is CASTSRGGRANEQFF. The CDR3 coding sequence is TGTGCCAGCACCTCTCGAGGTGGGAGGGCCAATGAGCAGTTCTTC.

Only a few counts were recorded for this clonotype. V and J are TRBV19 and TRBJ2-1; no definite D call. Germline V gene data show CDR1 as LNHDA and CDR2 as SQIVND (reference sequence). The CDR3 extends over 15 amino acids. V was pared by 1 base and J by 9 bases, with 16 bases between. The CDR3 sequence is CASSIAPPPTAEQFF. For the CDR3, the DNA is TGTGCCAGTAGTATAGCTCCCCCTCCTACAGCTGAGCAGTTCTTC.

The chain has TRBV6-1 and TRBJ2-7, with D possibly TRBD1 on 5 matching bases. This CDR3 has 12 residues. Germline V CDR1 and CDR2: MNHNS, SASEGT. Trimming removed 6 bases at V and 3 bases at J, with 9 bases between. The CDR3 DNA is TGTGCCAGCAGGAAGGGGCACTACGAGCAGTACTTC. It encodes CASRKGHYEQYF.

The CDR3 DNA reads TGTGCCAGCTCCCCCGACACGAGCTCCTACGAGCAGTACTTC. Translating it yields CASSPDTSSYEQYF. The V and J genes are TRBV18 and TRBJ2-7; no definite D call. Germline CDR1 and CDR2: KGHSH and LQKENI. Trimming shortened V by 6 bases and J by 0 bases, and 12 bases separated the two germline ends. This CDR3 region has 14 residues.

The gene calls are TRBV11-2 and TRBJ2-7; TRBD1 aligns across 11 bases. The V gene end was trimmed by 5 bases and the J gene end by 4 bases; junction bases not matched to a gene: 7. This CDR3 comprises 15 residues. Germline V gives CDR1 SGHAT, CDR2 FQNNGV. CDR3 amino acids: CASSGTGGEGYEQYF. The CDR3 nucleotides read TGTGCCAGCAGCGGGACAGGGGGAGAGGGGTACGAGCAGTACTTC.

This clonotype was observed at least ten times. The chain joins TRBV6-1 to TRBJ2-3; 9 bases match TRBD2. The CDR3 has 16 residues. In germline, CDR1 is MNHNS, CDR2 SASEGT. V lost 4 bases, J lost 2 bases, and 7 bases stayed unmatched. This CDR3 reads CASSGLAGGTTDTQYF. In DNA, the CDR3 is TGTGCCAGCAGTGGTCTGGCGGGAGGGACCACAGATACGCAGTATTTT.

This clonotype was detected many times. The chain carries TRBV6-1 and TRBJ1-4; the D gene is possibly TRBD1 (5 bases). Germline CDR1 reads MNHNS; CDR2 reads SASEGT. There are 17 residues in the CDR3. Trimming removed 0 bases from V and 7 bases from J, with 18 bases in between. CDR3 protein: CASSEAVKAGKTEKLFF. In DNA, the CDR3 is TGTGCCAGCAGTGAAGCGGTGAAGGCAGGGAAAACTGAAAAACTGTTTTTT.

The rearrangement links TRBV6-1 to TRBJ1-2; TRBD1 aligns across 12 bases. The CDR3 spans 16 residues. CDR1 and CDR2 from the germline V gene are MNHNS and SASEGT. Losses at the gene ends were 5 bases for V and 7 bases for J; bases not matched to a gene: 11. The CDR3 coding sequence is TGTGCCAGCAGTACGCTTCCGGGACAGGGGGCTCGTGGCTACACCTTC. This translates into CASSTLPGQGARGYTF.

The rearrangement links TRBV20-1 to TRBJ1-5, with D possibly TRBD1 on 6 matching bases. V shed 6 bases and J shed 2 bases, with 11 bases lying between them. Germline V lookup: CDR1 DFQATT, CDR2 SNEGSKA (reference sequence). CDR3 length: 13 amino acids. In DNA form, the CDR3 reads TGCAGTGCGGACGCAGGGGGCAATCAGCCCCAGCATTTT. It is translated as CSADAGGNQPQHF.

The chain links TRBV19 to TRBJ2-7; 10 nucleotides match TRBD2. This CDR3 spans 14 amino acids. The V and J ends lost 4 bases and 3 bases, in that order; junction bases with no gene match: 3. Germline CDR1 is LNHDA and CDR2 is SQIVND (reference sequence). The CDR3 nucleotides read TGTGCCAGTAGTACTAGCGGGAGTCTCTACGAGCAGTACTTC. Protein: CASSTSGSLYEQYF.

The chain's CDR3 is CASSFELGTGRLGYTF. In DNA form, the CDR3 reads TGTGCCAGCAGCTTTGAACTGGGGACCGGTCGATTAGGCTACACCTTC. The rearrangement uses TRBV7-9 and TRBJ1-2; the D gene is possibly TRBD1 (5 bases). This CDR3 has 16 residues. Germline CDR1 and CDR2: SEHNR and FQNEAQ (reference sequence). V was pared by 3 bases and J by 8 bases, with 22 bases between.

The gene calls are TRBV6-2 or TRBV6-3 and TRBJ1-2; D remains unclear. V gave up 6 bases and J gave up 2 bases, with 13 bases separating them. Germline lookup yields CDR1 MNHEY and CDR2 SVGEGT. This CDR3 region has 14 residues. CDR3 loop: CASRPRSTNYGYTF. The CDR3 coding sequence is TGTGCCAGCAGGCCCAGGTCTACAAACTATGGCTACACCTTC.

The table lists this clonotype with many counts. The chain combines TRBV28 with TRBJ2-5, with 11 nucleotides matching TRBD1. J gave up 2 bases and V 10 bases, and 9 bases lay outside the gene matches. Germline V gene lookup returns CDR1 MDHEN and CDR2 SYDVKM. The CDR3 has 15 amino acids. This CDR3 is CAILRTGGEQETQYF. CDR3 in DNA: TGTGCCATCCTAAGGACAGGGGGCGAACAAGAGACCCAGTACTTC.

This clonotype has only one observation. This chain links TRBV5-1 with TRBJ2-2; 11 bases fit TRBD2. The ends lost 0 bases at V and 2 bases at J; junction bases unmatched: 3. This CDR3 comprises 17 residues. Germline V lookup: CDR1 SGHRS, CDR2 YFSETQ. CDR3 sequence reads: CASSLGGLADNTGELFF. As DNA, the CDR3 is TGCGCCAGCAGCTTGGGGGGACTAGCGGATAACACCGGGGAGCTGTTTTTT.

This clonotype showed up many times. The gene calls are TRBV20-1 and TRBJ1-2, with a weak D call TRBD1 (5 bases). Germline loops: CDR1 DFQATT, CDR2 SNEGSKA (reference sequence). V gave up 1 base and J gave up 3 bases, with 6 bases separating them. There are 12 residues in the CDR3. The CDR3 loop is CSARGGDYGYTF. The CDR3 coding sequence is TGCAGTGCTAGAGGGGGGGACTATGGCTACACCTTC.

This clonotype was seen at least ten times. This chain uses TRBV7-3 with TRBJ2-1; D possibly corresponds to TRBD1 (5 bases). The CDR3 covers 14 residues. Germline V CDR1 and CDR2: SGHTA, FQGTGA. Deletions cut 3 bases from V and 6 bases from J, with 12 bases between. The CDR3 nucleotides read TGTGCCAGCAGCTTCAAGGGCCAGGGCAATGAGCAGTTCTTC. Protein product: CASSFKGQGNEQFF.

This clonotype was counted only a few times. This chain connects TRBV7-6 to TRBJ2-1; the match to TRBD2 covers 16 bases. The V gene's germline CDR1 is SGHVS and CDR2 FNYEAQ. The V gene end was trimmed by 4 bases and the J gene end by 7 bases; junction bases not matched to a gene: 4. The CDR3 loop spans 16 amino acids. CDR3 residues: CASSSGLAGGQNEQFF. The CDR3 DNA follows: TGTGCCAGCAGCTCGGGACTAGCGGGGGGGCAGAATGAGCAGTTCTTC. Supplemented by reference TRBV7-6 and TRBJ2-1, the full variable domain reads GAGVSQSPRYKVTKRGQDVALRCDPISGHVSLYWYRQALGQGPEFLTYFNYEAQQDKSGLPNDRFSAERPEGSISTLTIQRTEQRDSAMYRCASSSGLAGGQNEQFFGPGTRLTVL.

This clonotype was picked up one time. The junction does not match germline at one end; this may be a read error. V and J are TRBV7-9 and TRBJ2-6, with 8 positions matching TRBD2. CDR3 length: 14 amino acids. CDR1 is SEHNR, CDR2 FQNEAQ, per germline (reference sequence). The CDR3 DNA follows: TGTGCCAGCAGCTTAACCCGGGGGGGCAACGTCCTGACTTTC. Translation gives CASSLTRGGNVLTF.

With respect to this clonotype: This may stem from a read error, because a much larger clone lies one nucleotide away. This chain joins TRBV11-2 and TRBJ2-5; 8 bases line up with TRBD1. Germline values: CDR1 SGHAT, CDR2 FQNNGV. The CDR3 has 15 amino acids. J was trimmed by 1 base and V by 6 bases; bases with no gene match: 7. CDR3 sequence reads: CASSRETGAQETQYF. CDR3 nucleotide sequence: TGTGCCAGCAGTCGCGAGACAGGGGCCCAAGAGACCCAGTACTTC.

This clonotype was detected many times. The chain links TRBV6-1 to TRBJ2-3; 9 nucleotides line up with TRBD2. V gave up 4 bases and J gave up 2 bases; unmatched junction bases: 4. The germline CDR1 and CDR2 sequences are MNHNS and SASEGT. The CDR3 extends over 15 amino acids. This chain's CDR3 is CASSALAGTTDTQYF. CDR3 sequence (DNA): TGTGCCAGCAGTGCGCTAGCGGGGACCACAGATACGCAGTATTTT.

There are many counts of this clonotype. The chain carries TRBV11-2 and TRBJ2-7; possible D gene TRBD2, 6 bases. V dropped 5 bases and J dropped 2 bases, with 16 bases sitting between them. CDR1 and CDR2 (germline): SGHAT, FQNNGV. The CDR3 length is 15 residues. CDR3 in DNA: TGTGCCAGCAGCCTTGGGCGGGGAATGACCTACGAGCAGTACTTC. Translated: CASSLGRGMTYEQYF.

Ten or more counts support this clonotype. The rearrangement uses TRBV20-1 and TRBJ2-7; 11 nucleotides agree with TRBD2. Germline CDR1 reads DFQATT; CDR2 reads SNEGSKA (reference sequence). V lost 3 bases, J lost 0 bases, and 4 bases stayed unmatched. The CDR3 runs 15 residues. The CDR3 reads CSARRLAGSSYEQYF. DNA for the CDR3: TGCAGTGCTAGGAGACTAGCGGGAAGCTCCTACGAGCAGTACTTC.

This clonotype has only a few counts. The V and J genes are TRBV6-1 and TRBJ2-3, with D perhaps TRBD1 or TRBD2 (5 bases each). Germline V lookup: CDR1 MNHNS, CDR2 SASEGT. The CDR3 length is 14 residues. Trimming left V 6 bases short and J 3 bases short, with 13 bases between. The CDR3 reads CASRRGDLTDTQYF. CDR3 nucleotides: TGTGCCAGCAGGCGAGGGGATTTAACAGATACGCAGTATTTT.

This chain uses TRBV29-1 with TRBJ1-3; D may be TRBD1 (5 bases). Trimming took off 4 bases at V and 3 bases at J, with 13 bases between the two ends. The CDR3 length is 14 residues. Germline values: CDR1 SQVTM, CDR2 ANQGSEA. The CDR3 is CSVGSGSGGNTIYF. As DNA, the CDR3 is TGCAGCGTTGGTTCAGGGAGCGGTGGAAACACCATATATTTT.

This clonotype was picked up one time. The V call is TRBV24-1, the J call TRBJ2-2; D call uncertain. CDR3 length: 16 amino acids. V lost 0 bases, J lost 0 bases, and 7 bases lay in between. CDR1 and CDR2 (germline): KGHDR, SFDVKD. The CDR3 loop reads CATSDLGQPNTGELFF. The CDR3 DNA reads as TGTGCCACCAGTGATTTGGGGCAGCCGAACACCGGGGAGCTGTTTTTT.

This clonotype appeared many times. The rearrangement joins TRBV11-2 to TRBJ1-2; D is unclear. Germline-derived CDR1 and CDR2 are SGHAT and FQNNGV. There are 14 residues in the CDR3. V lost 3 bases and J lost 1, with 9 bases in between. The CDR3 loop is CASSFGRINYGYTF. CDR3 bases: TGTGCCAGCAGCTTCGGGCGGATTAACTATGGCTACACCTTC.

The chain links TRBV24-1 to TRBJ2-5, with D unclear. The germline V gene encodes CDR1 KGHDR and CDR2 SFDVKD. The CDR3 loop spans 15 amino acids. V was shortened by 2 bases and J by 2 bases, with 11 bases between the two germline ends. This chain's CDR3 is CATSDSRNNQETQYF. CDR3 sequence (DNA): TGTGCCACCAGTGATTCACGGAATAATCAAGAGACCCAGTACTTC.